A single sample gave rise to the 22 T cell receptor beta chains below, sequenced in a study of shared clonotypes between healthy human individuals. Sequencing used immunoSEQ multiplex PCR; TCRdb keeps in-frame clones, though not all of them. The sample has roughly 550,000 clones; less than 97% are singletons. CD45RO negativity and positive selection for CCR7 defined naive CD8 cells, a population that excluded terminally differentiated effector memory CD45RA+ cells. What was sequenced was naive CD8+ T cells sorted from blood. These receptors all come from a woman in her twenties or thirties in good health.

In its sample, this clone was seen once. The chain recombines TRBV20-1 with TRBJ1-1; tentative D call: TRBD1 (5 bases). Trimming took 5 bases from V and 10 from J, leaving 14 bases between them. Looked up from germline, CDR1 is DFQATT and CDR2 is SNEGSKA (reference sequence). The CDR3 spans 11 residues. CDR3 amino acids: CSAWSRGRAFF. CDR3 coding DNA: TGCAGTGCTTGGTCTCGGGGGAGAGCTTTCTTT.

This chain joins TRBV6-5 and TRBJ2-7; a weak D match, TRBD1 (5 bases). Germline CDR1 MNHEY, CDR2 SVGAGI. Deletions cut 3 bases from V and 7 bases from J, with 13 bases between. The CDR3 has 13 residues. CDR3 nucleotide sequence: TGTGCCAGCAGTTATGGGGCCTCTCGGGAGCAGTACTTC. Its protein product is CASSYGASREQYF.

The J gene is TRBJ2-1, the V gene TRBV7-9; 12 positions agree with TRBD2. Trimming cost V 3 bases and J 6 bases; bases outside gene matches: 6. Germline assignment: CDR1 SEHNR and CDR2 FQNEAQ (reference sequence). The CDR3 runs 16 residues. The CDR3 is CASSLTGTSGFNEQFF. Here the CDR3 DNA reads TGTGCCAGCAGCTTGACCGGGACTAGCGGGTTCAATGAGCAGTTCTTC.

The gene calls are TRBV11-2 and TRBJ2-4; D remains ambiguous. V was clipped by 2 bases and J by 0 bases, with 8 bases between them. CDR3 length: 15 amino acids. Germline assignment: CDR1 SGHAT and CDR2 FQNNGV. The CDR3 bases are TGTGCCAGCAGCTTATTCTCTGTAGCCAAAAACATTCAGTACTTC. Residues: CASSLFSVAKNIQYF.

The CDR3 DNA reads as TGTGCCAGCAGTTTGACAGGGGGCAGGACTGAAGCTTTCTTT. Translating it yields CASSLTGGRTEAFF. This chain links TRBV13 with TRBJ1-1, with TRBD1 identical over 10 bases. Per the germline V gene, CDR1 is PRHDT and CDR2 is FYEKMQ (reference sequence). The CDR3 covers 14 residues. The ends lost 6 bases at V and 5 bases at J; junction bases unmatched: 6.

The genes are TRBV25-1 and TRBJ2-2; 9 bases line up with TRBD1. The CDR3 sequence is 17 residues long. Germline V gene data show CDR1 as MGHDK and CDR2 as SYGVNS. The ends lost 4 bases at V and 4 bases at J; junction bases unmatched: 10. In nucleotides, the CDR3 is TGTGCCAGCAGTGCCCCGCCGGGACAGGGAATCACCGGGGAGCTGTTTTTT. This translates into CASSAPPGQGITGELFF.

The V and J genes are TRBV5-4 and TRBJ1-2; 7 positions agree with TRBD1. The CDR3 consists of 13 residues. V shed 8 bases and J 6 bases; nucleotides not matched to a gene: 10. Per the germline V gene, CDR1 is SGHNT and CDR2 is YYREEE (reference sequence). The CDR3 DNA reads TGTGCCAGTCGATACAGGGGAGGGGATGGCTACACCTTC. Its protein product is CASRYRGGDGYTF.

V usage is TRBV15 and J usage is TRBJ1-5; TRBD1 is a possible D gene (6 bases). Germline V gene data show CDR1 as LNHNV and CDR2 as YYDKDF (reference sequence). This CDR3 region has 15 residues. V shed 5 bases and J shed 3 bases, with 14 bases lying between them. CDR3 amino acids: CATSWYTGINQPQHF. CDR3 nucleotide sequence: TGTGCCACCAGCTGGTACACAGGGATCAATCAGCCCCAGCATTTT.

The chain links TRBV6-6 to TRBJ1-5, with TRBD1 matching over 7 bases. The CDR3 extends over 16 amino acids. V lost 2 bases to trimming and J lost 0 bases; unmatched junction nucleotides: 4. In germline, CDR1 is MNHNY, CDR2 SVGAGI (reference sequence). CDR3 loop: CASSYGTEYSNQPQHF. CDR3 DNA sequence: TGTGCCAGCAGTTACGGGACAGAATATAGCAATCAGCCCCAGCATTTT.

The CDR3 is CASSLWSSGTGAYEQYF. CDR3 in DNA: TGCGCCAGCAGCTTGTGGAGTTCCGGGACCGGGGCCTACGAGCAGTACTTC. The chain has TRBV5-1 and TRBJ2-7; D may be TRBD1 or TRBD2 (5 bases each). The CDR3 length is 17 residues. CDR1 SGHRS and CDR2 YFSETQ come from the germline V gene. V gave up 1 base and J gave up 2 bases, with 19 bases separating them.

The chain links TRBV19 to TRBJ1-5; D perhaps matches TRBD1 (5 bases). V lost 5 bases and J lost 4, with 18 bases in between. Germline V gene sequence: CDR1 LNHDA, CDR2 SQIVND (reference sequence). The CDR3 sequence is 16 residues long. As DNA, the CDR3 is TGTGCCAGTAGTCAATTCAGGGTTAGGGGAAATCAGCCCCAGCATTTT. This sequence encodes CASSQFRVRGNQPQHF.

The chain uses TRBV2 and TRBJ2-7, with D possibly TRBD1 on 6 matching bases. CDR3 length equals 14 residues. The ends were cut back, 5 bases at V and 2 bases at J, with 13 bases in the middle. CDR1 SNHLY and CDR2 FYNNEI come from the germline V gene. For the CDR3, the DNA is TGTGCCAGCAGTAGCTATAGGACAGCCTACGAGCAGTACTTC. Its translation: CASSSYRTAYEQYF.

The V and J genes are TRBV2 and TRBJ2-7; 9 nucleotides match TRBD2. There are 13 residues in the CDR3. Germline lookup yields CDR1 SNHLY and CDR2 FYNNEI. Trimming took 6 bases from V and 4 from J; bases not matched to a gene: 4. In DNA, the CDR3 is TGTGCCAGCAGAGGGACTAGCAGGTACGAGCAGTACTTC. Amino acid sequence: CASRGTSRYEQYF.

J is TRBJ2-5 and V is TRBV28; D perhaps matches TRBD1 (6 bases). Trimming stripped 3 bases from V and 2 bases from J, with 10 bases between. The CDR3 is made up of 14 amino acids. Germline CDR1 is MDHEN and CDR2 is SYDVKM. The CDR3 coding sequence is TGTGCCAGCAGTTTCAGGGGAATTCAAGAGACCCAGTACTTC. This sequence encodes CASSFRGIQETQYF.

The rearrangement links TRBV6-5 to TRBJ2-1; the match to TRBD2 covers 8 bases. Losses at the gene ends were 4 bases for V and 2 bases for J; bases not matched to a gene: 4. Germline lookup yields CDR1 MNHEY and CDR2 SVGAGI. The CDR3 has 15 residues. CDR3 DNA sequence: TGTGCCAGCAGTTTCGGAGCGGGAGCCTACAATGAGCAGTTCTTC. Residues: CASSFGAGAYNEQFF.

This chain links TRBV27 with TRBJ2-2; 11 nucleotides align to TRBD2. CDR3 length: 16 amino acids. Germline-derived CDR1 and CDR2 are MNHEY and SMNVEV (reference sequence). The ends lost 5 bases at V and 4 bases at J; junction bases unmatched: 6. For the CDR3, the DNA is TGTGCCAGCAGTCCCGGACTAGCGGGTATCACCGGGGAGCTGTTTTTT. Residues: CASSPGLAGITGELFF.

The CDR3 loop reads CASSLGTGVNGYTF. In DNA, the CDR3 is TGTGCCAGCAGCTTAGGGACAGGGGTTAATGGCTACACCTTC. The genes are TRBV7-9 and TRBJ1-2; 9 nucleotides agree with TRBD1. Losses at the gene ends were 1 base for V and 6 bases for J; bases not matched to a gene: 3. Germline V gene data show CDR1 as SEHNR and CDR2 as FQNEAQ (reference sequence). This CDR3 has 14 amino acids.

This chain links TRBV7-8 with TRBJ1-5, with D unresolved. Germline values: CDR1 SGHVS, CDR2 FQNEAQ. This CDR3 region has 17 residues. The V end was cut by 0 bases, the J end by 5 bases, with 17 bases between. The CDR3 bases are TGTGCCAGCAGCTTAGCGTGGGTAGATACTCTAGATCAGCCCCAGCATTTT. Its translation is CASSLAWVDTLDQPQHF.

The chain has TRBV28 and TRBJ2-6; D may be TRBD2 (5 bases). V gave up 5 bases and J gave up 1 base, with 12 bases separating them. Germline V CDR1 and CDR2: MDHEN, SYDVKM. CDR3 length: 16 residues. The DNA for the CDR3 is TGTGCCAGCAGTACCCATCGGGAATCTGGGGCCAACGTCCTGACTTTC. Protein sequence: CASSTHRESGANVLTF.

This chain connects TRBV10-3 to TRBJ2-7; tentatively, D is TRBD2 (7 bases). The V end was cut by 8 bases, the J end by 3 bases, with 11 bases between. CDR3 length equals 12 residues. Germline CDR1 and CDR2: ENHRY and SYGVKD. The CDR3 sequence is CAIGGGSYEQYF. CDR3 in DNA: TGTGCCATCGGGGGCGGGAGCTACGAGCAGTACTTC.

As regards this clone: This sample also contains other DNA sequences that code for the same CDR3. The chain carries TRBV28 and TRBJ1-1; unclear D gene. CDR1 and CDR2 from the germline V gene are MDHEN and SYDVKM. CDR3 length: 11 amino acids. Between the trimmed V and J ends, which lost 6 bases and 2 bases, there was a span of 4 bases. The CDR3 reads CASSPNTEAFF. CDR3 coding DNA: TGTGCCAGCAGCCCAAACACTGAAGCTTTCTTT.

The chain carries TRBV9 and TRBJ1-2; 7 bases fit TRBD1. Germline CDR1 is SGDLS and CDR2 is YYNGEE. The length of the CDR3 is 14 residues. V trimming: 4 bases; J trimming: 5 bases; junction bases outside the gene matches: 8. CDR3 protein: CASSPPDRRYGYTF. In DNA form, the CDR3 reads TGTGCCAGCAGCCCCCCGGACAGGAGATATGGCTACACCTTC.